The entry that follows covers one TCR beta chain sequence. Cohort placement rested on clinical history that participants reported themselves. The data derive from a study of blood T cell repertoires in COVID-19. Across the whole study: From the United States, Italy and Spain came samples of acute and convalescent COVID-19. Sample material is recorded as cDNA or gDNA derived from T cells, B-cell-depleted T cells, or PBMCs.

Trimming removed 0 bases from V and 8 bases from J, with 5 bases in between. In germline, CDR1 is LNHNV, CDR2 YYDKDF (reference sequence). The CDR3 is 12 amino acids. How the authors handled the data: Reference gene primer amplification yielded estimated nucleated cell counts. Clones were read by immunoSEQ multiplex PCR, and TCRdb kept only the in-frame ones, dropping some. V and J calls and clone size are as listed in that table; D and trimming were resolved from the DNA. The sample holds around 300,000 clones, around nine tenths seen once. This sequence joins TRBV15 and TRBJ2-1; no definite D call. The receptor was isolated from a woman between 40 and 55 years old who had recovered from COVID-19. The sample was PBMCs or T cells enriched from blood (not recorded which). Here the CDR3 reads CATSRDRDEQFF. The CDR3 coding sequence is TGTGCCACCAGCAGAGATCGGGATGAGCAGTTCTTC.